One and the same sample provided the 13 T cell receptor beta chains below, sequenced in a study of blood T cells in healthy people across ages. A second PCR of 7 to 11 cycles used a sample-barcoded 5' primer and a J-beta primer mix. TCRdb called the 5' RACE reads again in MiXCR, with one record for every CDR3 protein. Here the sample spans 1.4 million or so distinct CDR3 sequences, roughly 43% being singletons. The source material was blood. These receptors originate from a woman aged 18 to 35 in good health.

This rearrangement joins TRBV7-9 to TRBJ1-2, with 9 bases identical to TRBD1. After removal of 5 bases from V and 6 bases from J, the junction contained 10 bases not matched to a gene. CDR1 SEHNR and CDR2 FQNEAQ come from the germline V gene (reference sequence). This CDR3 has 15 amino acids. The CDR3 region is CASSPYRGRGDGYTF. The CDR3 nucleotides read TGTGCCAGCAGCCCGTACAGGGGGCGCGGTGATGGCTACACCTTC.

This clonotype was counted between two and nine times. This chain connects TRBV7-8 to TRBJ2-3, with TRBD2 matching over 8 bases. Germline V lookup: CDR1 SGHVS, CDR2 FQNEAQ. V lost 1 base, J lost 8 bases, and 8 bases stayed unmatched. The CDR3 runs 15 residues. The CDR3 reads CASSLGAGGAGTQYF. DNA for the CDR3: TGTGCCAGCAGCTTAGGTGCCGGGGGGGCGGGTACGCAGTATTTT. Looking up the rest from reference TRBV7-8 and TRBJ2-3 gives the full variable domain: GAGVSQSPRYKVAKRGQDVALRCDPISGHVSLFWYQQALGQGPEFLTYFQNEAQLDKSGLPSDRFFAERPEGSVSTLKIQRTQQEDSAVYLCASSLGAGGAGTQYFGPGTRLTVL.

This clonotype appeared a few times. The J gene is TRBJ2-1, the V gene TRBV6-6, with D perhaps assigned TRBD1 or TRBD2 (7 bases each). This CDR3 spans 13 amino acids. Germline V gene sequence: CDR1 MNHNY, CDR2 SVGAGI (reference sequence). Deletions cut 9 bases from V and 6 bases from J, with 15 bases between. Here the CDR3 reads CARHDREGNEQFF. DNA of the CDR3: TGTGCCAGACACGACAGGGAGGGCAATGAGCAGTTCTTC.

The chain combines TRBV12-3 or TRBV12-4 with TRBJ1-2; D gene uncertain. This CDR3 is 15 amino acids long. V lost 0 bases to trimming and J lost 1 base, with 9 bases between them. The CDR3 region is CASSLARRVNYGYTF. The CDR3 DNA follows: TGTGCCAGCAGTTTAGCGCGTAGGGTTAACTATGGCTACACCTTC.

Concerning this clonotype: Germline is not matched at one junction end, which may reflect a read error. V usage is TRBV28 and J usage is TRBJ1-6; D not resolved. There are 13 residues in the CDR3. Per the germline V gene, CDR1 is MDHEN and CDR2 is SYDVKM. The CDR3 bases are TGTGCCAGCAGTTACCCCTATAATCCACCCCTCCACTTT. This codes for CASSYPYNPPLHF.

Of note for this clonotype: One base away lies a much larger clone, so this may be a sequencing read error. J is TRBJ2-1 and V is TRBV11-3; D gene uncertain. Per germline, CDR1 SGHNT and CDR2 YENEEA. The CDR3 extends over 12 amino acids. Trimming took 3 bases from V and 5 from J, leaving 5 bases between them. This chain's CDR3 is CASSFLHNEQFF. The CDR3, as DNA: TGTGCCAGCAGCTTTCTCCACAATGAGCAGTTCTTC.

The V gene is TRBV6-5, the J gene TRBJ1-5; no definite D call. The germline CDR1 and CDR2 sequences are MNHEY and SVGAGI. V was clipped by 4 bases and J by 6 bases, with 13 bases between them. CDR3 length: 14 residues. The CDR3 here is CASSSRGLAQPQHF. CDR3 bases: TGTGCCAGCAGTTCCCGCGGTTTGGCTCAGCCCCAGCATTTT.

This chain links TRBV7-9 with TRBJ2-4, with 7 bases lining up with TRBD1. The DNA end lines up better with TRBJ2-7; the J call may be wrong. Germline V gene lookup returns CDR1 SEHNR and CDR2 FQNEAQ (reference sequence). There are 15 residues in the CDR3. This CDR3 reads CASSSRTGMMNEQYF. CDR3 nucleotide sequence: TGTGCCAGCAGCTCAAGGACAGGAATGATGAACGAGCAGTACTTC.

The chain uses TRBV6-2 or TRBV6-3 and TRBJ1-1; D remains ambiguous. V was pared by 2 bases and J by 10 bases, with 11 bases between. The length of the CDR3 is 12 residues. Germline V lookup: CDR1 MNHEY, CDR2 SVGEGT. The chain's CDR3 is CASSYGHRGAFF. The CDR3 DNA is TGTGCCAGCAGTTACGGGCACCGGGGAGCTTTCTTT.

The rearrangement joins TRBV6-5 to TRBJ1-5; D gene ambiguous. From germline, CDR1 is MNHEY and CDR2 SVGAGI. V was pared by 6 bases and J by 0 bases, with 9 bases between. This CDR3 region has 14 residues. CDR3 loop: CASRRAYSNQPQHF. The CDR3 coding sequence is TGTGCCAGCAGACGGGCCTATAGCAATCAGCCCCAGCATTTT.

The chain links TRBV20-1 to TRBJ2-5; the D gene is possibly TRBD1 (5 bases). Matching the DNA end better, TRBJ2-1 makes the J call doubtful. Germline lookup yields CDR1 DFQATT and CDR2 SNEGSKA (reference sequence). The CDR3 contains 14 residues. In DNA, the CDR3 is TGCAGTGCTAGAGATAGGGGAACACAAGAGACCCAGTTCTTC. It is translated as CSARDRGTQETQFF.

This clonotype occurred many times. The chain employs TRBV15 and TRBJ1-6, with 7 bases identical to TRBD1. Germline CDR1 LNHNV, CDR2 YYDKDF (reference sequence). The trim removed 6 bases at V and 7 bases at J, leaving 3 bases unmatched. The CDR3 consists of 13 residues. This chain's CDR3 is CATRTGYNSPLHF. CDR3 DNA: TGTGCCACCAGGACAGGGTACAATTCACCCCTCCACTTT.

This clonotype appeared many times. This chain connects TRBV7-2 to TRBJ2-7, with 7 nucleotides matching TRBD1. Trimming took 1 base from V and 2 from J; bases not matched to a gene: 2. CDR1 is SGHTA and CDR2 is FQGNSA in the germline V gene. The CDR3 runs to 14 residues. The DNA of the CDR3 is TGTGCCAGCAGCTTAGAACAGGGGACCTACGAGCAGTACTTC. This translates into CASSLEQGTYEQYF.